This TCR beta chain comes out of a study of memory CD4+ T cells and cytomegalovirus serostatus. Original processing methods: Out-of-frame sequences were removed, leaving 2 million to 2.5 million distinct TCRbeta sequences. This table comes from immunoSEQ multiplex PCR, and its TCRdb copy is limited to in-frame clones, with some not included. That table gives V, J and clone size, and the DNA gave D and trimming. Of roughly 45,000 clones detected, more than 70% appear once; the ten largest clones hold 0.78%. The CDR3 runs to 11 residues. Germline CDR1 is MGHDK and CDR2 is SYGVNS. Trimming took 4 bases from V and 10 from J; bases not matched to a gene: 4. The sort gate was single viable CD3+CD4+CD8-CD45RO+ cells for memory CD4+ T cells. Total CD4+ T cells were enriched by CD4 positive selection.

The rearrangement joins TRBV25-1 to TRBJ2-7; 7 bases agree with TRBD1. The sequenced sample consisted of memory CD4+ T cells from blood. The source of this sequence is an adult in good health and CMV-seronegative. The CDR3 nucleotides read TGTGCCAGCAGTGTTGGGACAGCTCAGTACTTC. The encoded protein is CASSVGTAQYF.